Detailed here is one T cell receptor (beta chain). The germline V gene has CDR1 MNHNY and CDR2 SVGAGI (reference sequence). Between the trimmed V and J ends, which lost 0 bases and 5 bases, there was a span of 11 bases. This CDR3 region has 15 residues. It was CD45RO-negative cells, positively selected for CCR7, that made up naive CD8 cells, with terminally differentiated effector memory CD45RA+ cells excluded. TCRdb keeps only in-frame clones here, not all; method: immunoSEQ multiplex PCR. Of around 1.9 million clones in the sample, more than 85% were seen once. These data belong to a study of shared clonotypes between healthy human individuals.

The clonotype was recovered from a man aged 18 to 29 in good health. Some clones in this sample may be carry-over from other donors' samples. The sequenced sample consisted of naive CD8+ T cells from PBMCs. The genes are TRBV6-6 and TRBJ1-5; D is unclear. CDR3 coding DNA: TGTGCCAGCAGTTACTCGGTAATCGAGGATCAGCCCCAGCATTTT. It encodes CASSYSVIEDQPQHF.